The 16 T cell receptor beta chains given below trace back to one sample, sequenced in a study of T cell responses to AZD1222 COVID-19 vaccine. Clones were sequenced by immunoSEQ multiplex PCR, and TCRdb holds only the in-frame ones, with some missing. In the table there are about 100,000 clones, about 85% of which are singletons. This specimen was peripheral blood, taken on day 0 of AZD1222 vaccination. These receptor sequences come from an adult in good health.

This chain connects TRBV6-5 to TRBJ2-1; D possibly corresponds to TRBD1 (6 bases). Between the trimmed V and J ends, which lost 6 bases and 14 bases, there was a span of 11 bases. The CDR3 extends over 10 amino acids. Germline loops: CDR1 MNHEY, CDR2 SVGAGI. The CDR3 region has the DNA TGTGCCAGCAGGGGGGCCAATGAGTTCTTC. It translates to CASRGANEFF.

The V call is TRBV12-3 or TRBV12-4, the J call TRBJ1-6, with unresolved D. V was cut by 7 bases and J by 8 bases, with 12 bases left in between. The CDR3 is 13 residues long. In DNA, the CDR3 is TGTGCCAGCACTAGCAGATCCCATTCACCCCTCCACTTT. Protein: CASTSRSHSPLHF.

This clone was counted only a few times. This sequence joins TRBV20-1 and TRBJ1-2, with 9 positions matching TRBD1. Losses at the gene ends were 3 bases for V and 8 bases for J; bases not matched to a gene: 16. Germline V gives CDR1 DFQATT, CDR2 SNEGSKA (reference sequence). The CDR3 is made up of 16 amino acids. This chain's CDR3 is CSASVRTGVSFGGYTF. Written as DNA, the CDR3 is TGCAGTGCTAGTGTCCGGACAGGGGTCTCCTTCGGAGGCTACACCTTC.

The V call is TRBV27, the J call TRBJ1-5; the D is unclear. Germline loops: CDR1 MNHEY, CDR2 SMNVEV (reference sequence). The V and J ends lost 0 bases and 4 bases respectively, with 10 bases between them. The CDR3 runs 15 residues. Written as DNA, the CDR3 is TGTGCCAGCAGTTTATCGCCCGGCCTAAATCAGCCCCAGCATTTT. Its protein is CASSLSPGLNQPQHF.

The chain uses TRBV6-4 and TRBJ2-3; D might be TRBD2 (6 bases). Trimming took off 4 bases at V and 2 bases at J, with 10 bases between the two ends. The CDR3 is made up of 14 amino acids. From germline, CDR1 is MRHNA and CDR2 SNTAGT. The CDR3 DNA sequence: TGTGCCAGCAGTGGTGGGGAGGCCACAGATACGCAGTATTTT. This codes for CASSGGEATDTQYF.

The chain is built from TRBV12-3 or TRBV12-4 and TRBJ2-1; 11 nucleotides line up with TRBD2. This CDR3 has 13 residues. Trimming removed 6 bases from V and 7 bases from J; junction bases left unmatched: 2. The CDR3 region is CASRLAGVNEQFF. Written as DNA, the CDR3 is TGTGCCAGCAGACTAGCGGGGGTGAATGAGCAGTTCTTC.

The rearrangement links TRBV4-1 to TRBJ2-5, with 9 bases matching TRBD1. The CDR3 sequence is 15 residues long. The germline gives CDR1 MGHRA, CDR2 YSYEKL. The ends lost 1 base at V and 3 bases at J; junction bases unmatched: 3. DNA of the CDR3: TGCGCCAGCAGCCAAGCGAGACAGGGGGAAGAGACCCAGTACTTC. It codes for CASSQARQGEETQYF.

The J gene is TRBJ2-6, the V gene TRBV24-1, with D perhaps TRBD1 or TRBD2 (5 bases each). V lost 4 bases and J lost 2, with 20 bases in between. Germline values: CDR1 KGHDR, CDR2 SFDVKD. This CDR3 is built from 19 residues. CDR3 region: CATSDPDMSGRAGANVLTF. CDR3 sequence (DNA): TGTGCCACCAGTGACCCTGACATGTCGGGGCGAGCTGGGGCCAACGTCCTGACTTTC.

The V gene is TRBV19, the J gene TRBJ2-1; D gene unclear. The germline V gene encodes CDR1 LNHDA and CDR2 SQIVND (reference sequence). V was trimmed by 5 bases and J by 2 bases, leaving 13 bases between them. This CDR3 is 15 amino acids long. Here the CDR3 DNA reads TGTGCCAGTAGTCCCCGAACGCCACCCTACAATGAGCAGTTCTTC. It codes for CASSPRTPPYNEQFF.

A single count supports this clone. Written as DNA, the CDR3 is TGTGCCAGCAGACACCCAGGTGGGGGTGGCTACACCTTC. It is translated as CASRHPGGGGYTF. The chain is built from TRBV5-6 and TRBJ1-2; a weak D match, TRBD1 (5 bases). Germline lookup yields CDR1 SGHDT and CDR2 YYEEEE. CDR3 length equals 13 residues. Deletions cut 5 bases from V and 7 bases from J, with 15 bases between.

The chain is built from TRBV10-1 and TRBJ2-4; D perhaps matches TRBD2 (6 bases). CDR1 is WNHNN, CDR2 SYGVQD, per germline (reference sequence). This CDR3 has 15 amino acids. Trimming left V 3 bases short and J 0 bases short, with 9 bases between. The CDR3 is CASSDGGTAKNIQYF. The CDR3 DNA sequence: TGCGCCAGCAGTGATGGGGGGACAGCCAAAAACATTCAGTACTTC.

V usage is TRBV3-1 (or the pseudogene TRBV3-2) and J usage is TRBJ2-1, with 14 nucleotides matching TRBD2. The CDR3 contains 15 residues. After removal of 1 base from V and 15 bases from J, the junction contained 8 bases not matched to a gene. Germline CDR1 is LGHDT and CDR2 is YNNKEL (reference sequence). CDR3 loop: CASSQGTSGGPPRFF. The CDR3 DNA sequence: TGTGCCAGCAGCCAAGGGACTAGCGGGGGGCCCCCGCGGTTCTTC.

The V and J genes are TRBV27 and TRBJ2-5; TRBD2 matches at 8 bases. Germline loops: CDR1 MNHEY, CDR2 SMNVEV (reference sequence). V lost 5 bases to trimming and J lost 0 bases; unmatched junction nucleotides: 8. The CDR3 runs 16 residues. The DNA for the CDR3 is TGTGCCAGCAGTACCCGGGTAGCGGGGAACCAAGAGACCCAGTACTTC. As protein: CASSTRVAGNQETQYF.

This clone came up once. The chain joins TRBV4-3 to TRBJ1-6; no clear D. The CDR3 is 13 amino acids. Germline assignment: CDR1 LGHNA and CDR2 YSLEER. V shed 0 bases and J shed 7 bases, with 4 bases lying between them. CDR3 amino acids: CASSQEVNSPLHF. In DNA form, the CDR3 reads TGCGCCAGCAGCCAAGAGGTGAATTCACCCCTCCACTTT.

The V call is TRBV30, the J call TRBJ1-5; 9 nucleotides match TRBD1. V dropped 2 bases and J dropped 3; count of bases not matched to a gene: 14. The length of the CDR3 is 18 residues. Per germline, CDR1 GTSNPN and CDR2 SVGIG (reference sequence). The CDR3 sequence: CAWSSTGGVFGINQPQHF. In DNA, the CDR3 is TGTGCCTGGAGTTCCACAGGGGGCGTATTTGGAATCAATCAGCCCCAGCATTTT.

The table lists this clone with a count of one. The chain combines TRBV19 with TRBJ2-7; TRBD1 aligns across 8 bases. Germline V gives CDR1 LNHDA, CDR2 SQIVND (reference sequence). The CDR3 consists of 13 residues. V shed 6 bases and J 3 bases; nucleotides not matched to a gene: 4. The CDR3 region has the DNA TGTGCCAGTAGCCGGACAGGGAGCTACGAGCAGTACGTC. Amino acids: CASSRTGSYEQYV.